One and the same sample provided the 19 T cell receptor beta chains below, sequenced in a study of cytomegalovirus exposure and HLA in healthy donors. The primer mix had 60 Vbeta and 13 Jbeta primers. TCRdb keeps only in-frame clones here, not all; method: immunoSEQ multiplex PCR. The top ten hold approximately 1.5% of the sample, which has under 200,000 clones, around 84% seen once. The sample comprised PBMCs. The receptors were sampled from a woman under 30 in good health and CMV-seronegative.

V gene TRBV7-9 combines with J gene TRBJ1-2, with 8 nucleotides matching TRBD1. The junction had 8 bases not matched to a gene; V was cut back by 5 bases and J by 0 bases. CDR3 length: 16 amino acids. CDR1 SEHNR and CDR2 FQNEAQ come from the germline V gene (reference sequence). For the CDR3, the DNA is TGTGCCAGCAGCCAACCGGGACAGGCCGCTAACTATGGCTACACCTTC. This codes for CASSQPGQAANYGYTF.

This CDR3 reads CASSPGQGIAGELFF. The CDR3 DNA reads as TGCGCCAGCAGCCCGGGACAGGGTATCGCCGGGGAGCTGTTTTTT. The chain couples TRBV10-1 to TRBJ2-2; 9 nucleotides agree with TRBD1. Germline-derived CDR1 and CDR2 are WNHNN and SYGVQD (reference sequence). This CDR3 has 15 amino acids. Unmatched junction bases numbered 8, after V lost 6 bases and J lost 6 bases.

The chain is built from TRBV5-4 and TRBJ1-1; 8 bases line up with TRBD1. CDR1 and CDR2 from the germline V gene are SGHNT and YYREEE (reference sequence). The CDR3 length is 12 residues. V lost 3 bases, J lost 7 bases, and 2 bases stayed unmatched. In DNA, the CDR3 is TGTGCCAGCAGCTGGACAGGGATTGAAGCTTTCTTT. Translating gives CASSWTGIEAFF.

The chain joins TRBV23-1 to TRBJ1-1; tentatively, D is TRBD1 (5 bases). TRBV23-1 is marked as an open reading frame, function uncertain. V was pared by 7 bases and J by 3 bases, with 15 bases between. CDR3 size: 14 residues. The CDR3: CASTFFLQDTEAFF. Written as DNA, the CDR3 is TGCGCCAGCACCTTCTTCCTACAGGACACTGAAGCTTTCTTT.

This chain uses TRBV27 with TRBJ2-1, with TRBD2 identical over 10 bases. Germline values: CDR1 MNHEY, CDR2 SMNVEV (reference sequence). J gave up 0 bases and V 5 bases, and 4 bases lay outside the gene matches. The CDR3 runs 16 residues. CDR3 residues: CASSAPSGSSYNEQFF. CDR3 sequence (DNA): TGTGCCAGCAGTGCACCTAGCGGGAGCTCCTACAATGAGCAGTTCTTC.

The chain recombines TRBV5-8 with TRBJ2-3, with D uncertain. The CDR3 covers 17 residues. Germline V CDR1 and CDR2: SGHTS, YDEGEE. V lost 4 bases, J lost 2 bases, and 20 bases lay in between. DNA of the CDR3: TGTGCCAGCAGCCCCTATACGTTGCGGAGCACCACAGATACGCAGTATTTT. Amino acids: CASSPYTLRSTTDTQYF.

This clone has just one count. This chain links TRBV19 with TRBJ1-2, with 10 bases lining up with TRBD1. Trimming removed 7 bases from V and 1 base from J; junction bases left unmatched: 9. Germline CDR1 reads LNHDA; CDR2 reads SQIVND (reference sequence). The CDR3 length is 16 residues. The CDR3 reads CASTLGQGSINYGYTF. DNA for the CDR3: TGTGCCAGTACATTGGGACAGGGGTCAATTAACTATGGCTACACCTTC.

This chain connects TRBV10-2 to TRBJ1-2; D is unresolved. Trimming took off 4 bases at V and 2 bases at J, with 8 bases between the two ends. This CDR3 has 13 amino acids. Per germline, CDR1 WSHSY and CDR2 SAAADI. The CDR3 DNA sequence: TGCGCCAGCAGTGGAAGCCTCAACTATGGCTACACCTTC. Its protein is CASSGSLNYGYTF.

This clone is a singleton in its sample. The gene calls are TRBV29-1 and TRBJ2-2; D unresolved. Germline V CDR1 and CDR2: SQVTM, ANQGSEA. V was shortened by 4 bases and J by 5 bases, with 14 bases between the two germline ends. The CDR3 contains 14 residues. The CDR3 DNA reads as TGCAGCGTTGGCGATCCCCTTATTACCGGGGAGCTGTTTTTT. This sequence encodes CSVGDPLITGELFF.

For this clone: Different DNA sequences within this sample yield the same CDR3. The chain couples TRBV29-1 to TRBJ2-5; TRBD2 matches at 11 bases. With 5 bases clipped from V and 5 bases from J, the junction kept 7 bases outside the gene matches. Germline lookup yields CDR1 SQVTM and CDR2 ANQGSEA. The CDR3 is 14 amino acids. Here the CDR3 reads CSVNGLAGSETQYF. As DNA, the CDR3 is TGCAGCGTTAATGGACTAGCGGGTTCTGAGACCCAGTACTTC.

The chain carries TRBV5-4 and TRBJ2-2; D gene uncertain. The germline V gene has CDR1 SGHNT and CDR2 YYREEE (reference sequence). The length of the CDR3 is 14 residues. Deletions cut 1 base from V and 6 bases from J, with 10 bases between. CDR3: CASSLTLLPGELFF. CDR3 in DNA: TGTGCCAGCAGCTTGACCCTACTGCCCGGGGAGCTGTTTTTT.

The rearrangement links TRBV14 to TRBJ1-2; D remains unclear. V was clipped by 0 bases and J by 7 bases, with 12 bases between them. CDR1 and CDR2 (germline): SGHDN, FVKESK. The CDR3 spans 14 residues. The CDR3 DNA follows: TGTGCCAGCAGCCAAGATTACCTAAGAGGTGGCTACACCTTC. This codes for CASSQDYLRGGYTF.

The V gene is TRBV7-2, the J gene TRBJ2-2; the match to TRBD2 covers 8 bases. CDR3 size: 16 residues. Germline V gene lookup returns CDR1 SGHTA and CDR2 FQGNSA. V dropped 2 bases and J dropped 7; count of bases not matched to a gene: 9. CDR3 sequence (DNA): TGTGCCAGCAGCTTACATCCGACTAGCGTACTCGGGGAGCTGTTTTTT. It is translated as CASSLHPTSVLGELFF.

Here the CDR3 reads CASSVAGTGELFF. The CDR3 nucleotides are TGTGCCAGCAGTGTTGCGGGGACCGGGGAGCTGTTTTTT. The chain is built from TRBV2 and TRBJ2-2; a weak D match, TRBD2 (6 bases). The CDR3 has 13 amino acids. Germline loops: CDR1 SNHLY, CDR2 FYNNEI. V lost 4 bases and J lost 5, with 8 bases in between. Looking up the rest from reference TRBV2 and TRBJ2-2 gives the full variable domain: EPEVTQTPSHQVTQMGQEVILRCVPISNHLYFYWYRQILGQKVEFLVSFYNNEISEKSEIFDDQFSVERPDGSNFTLKIRSTKLEDSAMYFCASSVAGTGELFFGEGSRLTVL.

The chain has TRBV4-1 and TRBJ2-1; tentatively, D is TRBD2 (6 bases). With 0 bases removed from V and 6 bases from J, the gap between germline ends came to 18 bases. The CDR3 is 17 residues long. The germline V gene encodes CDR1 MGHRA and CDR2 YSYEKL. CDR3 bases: TGCGCCAGCAGCCAAGATTCGGAGACTAGTTTGGCCAATGAGCAGTTCTTC. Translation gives CASSQDSETSLANEQFF.

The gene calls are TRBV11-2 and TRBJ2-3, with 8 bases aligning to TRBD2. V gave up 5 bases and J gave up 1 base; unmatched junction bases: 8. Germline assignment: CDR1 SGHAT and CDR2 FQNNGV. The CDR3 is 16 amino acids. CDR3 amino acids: CASSPSGGEGTDTQYF. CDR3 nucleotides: TGTGCCAGCAGCCCGAGCGGGGGAGAAGGCACAGATACGCAGTATTTT.

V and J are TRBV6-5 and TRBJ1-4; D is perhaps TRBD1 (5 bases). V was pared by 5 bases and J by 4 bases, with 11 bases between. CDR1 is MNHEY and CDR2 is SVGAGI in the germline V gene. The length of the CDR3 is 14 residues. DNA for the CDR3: TGTGCCAGCAGTGTCGGAGGGGTTAATGAAAAACTGTTTTTT. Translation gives CASSVGGVNEKLFF.

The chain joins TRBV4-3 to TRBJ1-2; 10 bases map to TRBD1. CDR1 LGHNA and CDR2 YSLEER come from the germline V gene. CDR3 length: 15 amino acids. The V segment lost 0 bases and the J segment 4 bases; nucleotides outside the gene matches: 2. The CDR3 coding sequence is TGCGCCAGCAGCCAAGACAGGACAGGGGGCTATGGCTACACCTTC. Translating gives CASSQDRTGGYGYTF.

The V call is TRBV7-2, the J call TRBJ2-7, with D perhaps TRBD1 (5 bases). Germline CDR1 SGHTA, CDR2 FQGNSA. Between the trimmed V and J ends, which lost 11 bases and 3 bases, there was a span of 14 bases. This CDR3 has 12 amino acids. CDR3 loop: CAFWAGYYEQYF. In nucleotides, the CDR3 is TGTGCCTTCTGGGCAGGGTACTACGAGCAGTACTTC.